Below, one T cell receptor (beta chain) is given with its context. A quantity of about 0.5 to 1 ug RNA underwent reverse transcription using random hexamers. TCR beta CDR3 was amplified by immunoSEQ multiplex PCR. This amplification extended across 54 Vbeta and 13 Jbeta segments. TCRdb processed the immunoSEQ multiplex PCR reads anew with MiXCR; each CDR3 protein has one entry. The data contain under 250,000 distinct CDR3 sequences, over 85% of them singletons. This sample is part of a study of CD8 T cells in Susac syndrome. From blood CD8+ and CD4+ T cells, TCR beta sequences were generated. Stable or active relapsing-remitting multiple sclerosis, untreated and meeting revised McDonald criteria, defined the controls. FACS enriched CD8+ TEMRA cells, while bulk CD8+ and CD4+ were negatively isolated. This TCR was sampled from a human donor with multiple sclerosis. Sequenced material: CD4+ T cells from PBMCs.

CDR3 region: CASSPRDGLGDTQYF. CDR3 DNA: TGTGCCAGCAGCCCTAGGGACGGTCTTGGGGATACGCAGTATTTT. The rearrangement uses TRBV11-2 and TRBJ2-3; D may correspond to TRBD1 or TRBD2 (5 bases each). V was cut by 5 bases and J by 6 bases, with 18 bases left in between. The germline V gene encodes CDR1 SGHAT and CDR2 FQNNGV. CDR3 length: 15 amino acids.